A single sample is the source of the 10 T cell receptor beta chains below, sequenced in a study of cytotoxic CD8 clonotypes in ibrutinib-treated CLL (dated by TCRdb to the early 2020s). The sample's time point label, decoded: about 11 months on ibrutinib. The method was the immunoSEQ multiplex PCR assay. Here the immuneACCESS table is served through TCRdb, limited to in-frame sequences with V and J called. Missing clones are a known gap in these copies; in checked studies unresolved V genes cover under half, and the rest lacks a known reason. Present in this sample are 120,000 to 150,000 clones, approximately 90% of which were seen just once. The ten largest account for approximately 11% of the sample. Sequenced material: PBMCs, taken after 12 months of ibrutinib treatment. These receptors all stem from a human donor with chronic lymphocytic leukemia.

This chain links TRBV5-1 with TRBJ2-7; TRBD2 agrees at 10 bases. From germline, CDR1 is SGHRS and CDR2 YFSETQ. Germline trimming cut 2 bases from V and 2 bases from J; bases unmatched to any gene: 10. The CDR3 consists of 17 residues. This chain's CDR3 is CASSFWASGSSTYEQYF. CDR3 DNA: TGCGCCAGCAGCTTTTGGGCTAGCGGGAGTTCGACCTACGAGCAGTACTTC.

The chain employs TRBV5-1 and TRBJ2-7; a possible D gene is TRBD2 (5 bases). The CDR3 has 14 amino acids. From germline, CDR1 is SGHRS and CDR2 YFSETQ. V was shortened by 0 bases and J by 4 bases, with 11 bases between the two germline ends. In DNA, the CDR3 is TGCGCCAGCAGCTTGGGAGCGGACTGGTACGAGCAGTACTTC. Translating gives CASSLGADWYEQYF.

The rearrangement links TRBV28 to TRBJ2-1; D might be TRBD2 (5 bases). The germline V and J ends were trimmed by 6 bases and 2 bases, with 11 bases remaining between them. Germline-derived CDR1 and CDR2 are MDHEN and SYDVKM. The CDR3 spans 14 residues. The CDR3 nucleotides are TGTGCCAGCAGAACTAGTCGACCCTACAATGAGCAGTTCTTC. Amino acid sequence: CASRTSRPYNEQFF.

The J gene is TRBJ2-5, the V gene TRBV9; the D gene is possibly TRBD2 (5 bases). Germline-derived CDR1 and CDR2 are SGDLS and YYNGEE. The CDR3 spans 15 residues. Trimming shortened V by 1 base and J by 0 bases, and 10 bases separated the two germline ends. CDR3 DNA: TGTGCCAGCAGCGTAAGCGGATTGTACCAAGAGACCCAGTACTTC. This sequence encodes CASSVSGLYQETQYF.

The chain uses TRBV2 and TRBJ1-5, with D unresolved. Trimming removed 7 bases from V and 7 bases from J, with 11 bases in between. The CDR3 runs 12 residues. Per the germline V gene, CDR1 is SNHLY and CDR2 is FYNNEI. The CDR3 spells CASKSDGQPQHF. The DNA for the CDR3 is TGTGCCAGCAAATCCGATGGGCAGCCCCAGCATTTT.

V usage is TRBV5-1 and J usage is TRBJ2-3; D remains unclear. Trimming removed 2 bases at V and 0 bases at J, with 10 bases between. CDR3 length equals 15 residues. Germline lookup yields CDR1 SGHRS and CDR2 YFSETQ. CDR3 loop: CASSFNGASTDTQYF. In nucleotides, the CDR3 is TGCGCCAGCAGCTTCAACGGCGCTAGCACAGATACGCAGTATTTT. Combining the CDR3 with reference TRBV5-1 and TRBJ2-3 gives the whole variable domain KAGVTQTPRYLIKTRGQQVTLSCSPISGHRSVSWYQQTPGQGLQFLFEYFSETQRNKGNFPGRFSGRQFSNSRSEMNVSTLELGDSALYLCASSFNGASTDTQYFGPGTRLTVL.

This clone came up many times. The V call is TRBV28, the J call TRBJ2-7; D might be TRBD2 (6 bases). The CDR3 covers 16 residues. The V end was cut by 6 bases, the J end by 7 bases, with 25 bases between. From germline, CDR1 is MDHEN and CDR2 SYDVKM. CDR3 loop: CASSPYGGTTAGEQYF. Here the CDR3 DNA reads TGTGCCAGCAGCCCCTACGGTGGGACCACTGCGGGGGAGCAGTACTTC.

The V and J genes are TRBV4-2 and TRBJ1-2; maybe TRBD1 (6 bases). The germline V gene encodes CDR1 LGHNA and CDR2 YNFKEQ. V was pared by 0 bases and J by 3 bases, with 11 bases between. The CDR3 has 15 residues. Here the CDR3 reads CASSQENRVYYGYTF. The CDR3, as DNA: TGTGCCAGCAGCCAAGAGAACAGGGTTTACTATGGCTACACCTTC.

CDR3 nucleotide sequence: TGTGCCAGCAGCTTAGAACGCGGGAGGGCCGAGTCGTCCAATGAGCAGTTCTTC. It yields the protein CASSLERGRAESSNEQFF. The V and J genes are TRBV7-2 and TRBJ2-1, with 9 bases aligning to TRBD2. The V gene end was trimmed by 1 base and the J gene end by 6 bases; junction bases not matched to a gene: 13. CDR1 is SGHTA, CDR2 FQGNSA, per germline. This CDR3 is 18 amino acids long. Complete variable domain (other parts from reference TRBV7-2 and TRBJ2-1): GAGVSQSPSNKVTEKGKDVELRCDPISGHTALYWYRQSLGQGLEFLIYFQGNSAPDKSGLPSDRFSAERTGGSVSTLTIQRTQQEDSAVYLCASSLERGRAESSNEQFFGPGTRLTVL.

The chain joins TRBV14 to TRBJ2-1, with D tentatively TRBD2 (5 bases). Trimming pared 1 base from V and 10 bases from J, leaving 23 bases between. Germline V gene sequence: CDR1 SGHDN, CDR2 FVKESK. CDR3 length: 17 amino acids. DNA of the CDR3: TGTGCCAGCAGCCAAGTGAGCGGCAAAAGCCGGAGTTGGGAGCAGTTCTTC. Translation gives CASSQVSGKSRSWEQFF.